The source of this T cell receptor (beta chain) is a study of blood T cells in healthy people across ages. Study-level results: Diversity of TCR beta per million T cells declined in a roughly linear way with age. Strongly correlated with naive T cell percentage was TCR beta diversity. PBMCs left unsorted prevented a conclusive naive versus antigen-experienced comparison.

Alongside a J-beta primer mix, a sample-barcoded 5' primer served in a second PCR lasting roughly 7 to 11 cycles. MiXCR, applied by TCRdb to the 5' RACE reads, yields one record per CDR3 protein. Among about 970,000 distinct CDR3 sequences listed, roughly 51% were seen once. This clonotype was observed a handful of times. The target antigen is unknown. Trimming took off 5 bases at V and 8 bases at J, with 7 bases between the two ends. CDR1 and CDR2 from the germline V gene are ENHRY and SYGVKD. This CDR3 comprises 11 residues. This receptor was taken from an older woman in good health. Material for sequencing was blood. The rearrangement links TRBV10-3 to TRBJ2-1; tentative D call: TRBD2 (6 bases). The CDR3 is CAISREHEQFF. In nucleotides, the CDR3 is TGTGCCATCAGTCGGGAGCATGAGCAGTTCTTC.